This entry features one T cell receptor beta chain sequence. These data come from a study of blood T cell repertoires in COVID-19. Study information: PBMCs, B-cell-depleted T cells, or T cells were the source of the cDNA or gDNA that made up the material.

The CDR3 runs to 16 residues. Germline assignment: CDR1 KGHDR and CDR2 SFDVKD. Germline trimming cut 7 bases from V and 6 bases from J; bases unmatched to any gene: 11. Participants came from about two dozen US areas, aged about 18 to 100 years. Measured with immunoSEQ multiplex PCR; TCRdb has only the in-frame clones, and not every one. The table has a few hundred thousand clones, 70% to 90% seen once; the top ten hold around 1.5%. The sequenced material came from PBMCs or T cells enriched from blood (not recorded which). The rearrangement joins TRBV24-1 to TRBJ2-1; 10 positions match TRBD1. This clonotype was obtained from a woman younger than 35 who had been exposed to COVID-19. CDR3 DNA: TGTGCCACCAGCGCTTCGGGACAGGGGTTTCGCAATGAGCAGTTCTTC. Translated: CATSASGQGFRNEQFF.